Listed below are T cell receptor beta chains from one sample, sequenced in a study of blood T cell repertoires in COVID-19. Assay used: immunoSEQ multiplex PCR; TCRdb lists only in-frame clones, some missing. The repertoire includes under 250,000 clones, about 84% of them detected once, and 9.5% to 15% sits in the top ten. The specimen sequenced was peripheral blood. Source of these receptors: a human donor in a cohort sampled during active COVID-19. Each CDR3 is given with its conserved first and last residue. Fields, in order: clone size, J gene, D gene, V gene, CDR3 DNA, CDR3 protein. D genes are given only for firm matches. Only some rows state a clone size, as once, few, many or a class for expanded clones.

NA | TRBJ2-3 | TRBD2 | TRBV7-2 | TGTGCCAGCAGCTTAGCTATTCGAGCGGGAGCCACAGATACGCAGTATTTT | CASSLAIRAGATDTQYF
NA | TRBJ1-1 | NA | TRBV7-8 | TGTGCCAGCAGCCCGCCCATCCGGACAGTGAACACTGAAGCTTTCTTT | CASSPPIRTVNTEAFF
NA | TRBJ2-5 | TRBD2 | TRBV10-1 | TGCGCCAGCAGTGGCCTAGCGGGAGAGACCCAGTACTTC | CASSGLAGETQYF
NA | TRBJ2-5 | NA | TRBV7-8 | TGTGCCAGCAGCTTAGGTAGCAGGGCGCTATCCCAAGAGACCCAGTACTTC | CASSLGSRALSQETQYF
NA | TRBJ2-7 | NA | TRBV5-6 | TGTGCCAGCAGCGAGATCATAGGGGAGGTCAACGAGCAGTACTTC | CASSEIIGEVNEQYF
once | TRBJ1-1 | TRBD1 | TRBV27 | TGTGCCAGCAGCTTGACAGGGGGCGCAGCTTTCTTT | CASSLTGGAAFF
few | TRBJ1-5 | TRBD1 | TRBV18 | TGTGCCAGCTCACCACCGGGCAGGGGGCAACAGCCCCAGCATTTT | CASSPPGRGQQPQHF
NA | TRBJ2-3 | TRBD2 | TRBV4-1 | TGCGCCAGCAGCCAAGAACCTAGCGGGCGCACAGATACGCAGTATTTT | CASSQEPSGRTDTQYF
NA | TRBJ1-3 | NA | TRBV30 | TGTGCCTGCGAAATCAGGGGCTCTGGAAACACCATATATTTT | CACEIRGSGNTIYF
NA | TRBJ2-6 | NA | TRBV30 | TGTGCCTGGACAGTCCAGGGGGCCAACGTCCTGACTTTC | CAWTVQGANVLTF
NA | TRBJ1-5 | TRBD1 | TRBV6-1 | TGTGCCAGCAGTGATCGACGGGACAGGGGTCCCATTCGGGCAAATCAGCCCCAGCATTTT | CASSDRRDRGPIRANQPQHF
NA | TRBJ2-3 | NA | TRBV9 | TGTGCCAGCAGCGTAGCTTGGCGGGATAGTAGTACGCAGTATTTT | CASSVAWRDSSTQYF
few | TRBJ2-2 | NA | TRBV25-1 | TGTGCCAGCAAGGGCGGGGTGAACACCGGGGAGCTGTTTTTT | CASKGGVNTGELFF
NA | TRBJ2-4 | TRBD1 | TRBV5-1 | TGCGCCAGCAGCACCACAGGGGGCTTGGCCAAAAACATTCAGTACTTC | CASSTTGGLAKNIQYF
NA | TRBJ2-3 | TRBD2 | TRBV27 | TGTGCCAGCACACTAGCGGCTAGCACAGATACGCAGTATTTT | CASTLAASTDTQYF
NA | TRBJ1-2 | TRBD1 | TRBV7-2 | TGTGCCAGCAGTCGGACAGGGGGCGATGGCTACACCTTC | CASSRTGGDGYTF
NA | TRBJ2-7 | NA | TRBV28 | TGTGCCAGCAGTTCCGAAAGCCCCGAGCAGTACTTC | CASSSESPEQYF
few | TRBJ2-2 | NA | TRBV4-3 | TGCGCCAGCAGCCAAGGTCTAGTTACCGGGGAGCTGTTTTTT | CASSQGLVTGELFF
NA | TRBJ2-6 | NA | TRBV7-2 | TGTGCCAGCAGCGTCGACAGCAGCTCTGGGGCCAACGTCCTGACTTTC | CASSVDSSSGANVLTF
NA | TRBJ1-5 | NA | TRBV6-5 | TGTGCCAGCGGCAGCCAGCGCCATCAGCCCCAGCATTTT | CASGSQRHQPQHF
once | TRBJ1-2 | NA | TRBV4-3 | TGCGCCAGCAGCCAAGATCTCGACAGGTACTTTCTCGGCTACACCTTC | CASSQDLDRYFLGYTF
NA | TRBJ2-1 | TRBD2 | TRBV5-1 | TGCGCCAGCAGCTTGTGGCTAGCGGGAACCAATGAGCAGTTCTTC | CASSLWLAGTNEQFF
NA | TRBJ2-6 | NA | TRBV5-1 | TGCGCCAGCAGCTTGGAGGGGAGGACTGGGGCCAACGTCCTGACTTTC | CASSLEGRTGANVLTF
NA | TRBJ1-4 | NA | TRBV27 | TGTGCCAGCAGTTTAACGGGGGAAAAACTGTTTTTT | CASSLTGEKLFF
once | TRBJ1-2 | NA | TRBV20-1 | TGCGGGAGGGAGGGCGGCTACACCTTC | CGREGGYTF
NA | TRBJ1-2 | TRBD1 | TRBV4-1 | TGCGCCAGCAGCCAAGATGGGACAGCCTATGGCTACACCTTC | CASSQDGTAYGYTF
NA | TRBJ1-5 | NA | TRBV5-1 | TGCGCCAGCAGCTCTGGGGGAGGAGGGCAGCCCCAGCATTTT | CASSSGGGGQPQHF
NA | TRBJ1-2 | TRBD1 | TRBV28 | TGTGCCAGCAGGACAGGGGGCTATGGCTACACCTTC | CASRTGGYGYTF
NA | TRBJ1-1 | NA | TRBV10-2 | TGCGCCAGCAGTGAGTCAATGGGTTCGGAGGCTTTCTTT | CASSESMGSEAFF
few | TRBJ2-7 | TRBD2 | TRBV7-8 | TGTGCCAGCAGCTTAACAACTAGCGGCGCCTACGAGCAGTACTTC | CASSLTTSGAYEQYF
NA | TRBJ2-7 | TRBD2 | TRBV29-1 | TGCAGCGTTAACGTAGCGGGGGAGAATTACGAGCAGTACTTC | CSVNVAGENYEQYF
NA | TRBJ2-7 | TRBD2 | TRBV7-2 | TGTGCCAGCAGCTTAGCGCGGGAGAGGTCCTACGAGCAGTACTTC | CASSLARERSYEQYF
NA | TRBJ2-7 | NA | TRBV6-2/TRBV6-3 | TGTGCCAGCAGTTGGGCACAGGGCTACGAGCAGTACTTC | CASSWAQGYEQYF
NA | TRBJ1-2 | TRBD1 | TRBV5-1 | TGCGCCAGCAGCAAGTCGACAGGGGGCGAGGATGGCTACACCTTC | CASSKSTGGEDGYTF
NA | TRBJ1-3 | TRBD1 | TRBV4-2 | TGTGCCACCAGGACAGGGCCCGGAAACACCATATATTTT | CATRTGPGNTIYF
NA | TRBJ2-3 | NA | TRBV5-1 | TGCGCCAGCAGCCTCACAGATACGCAGTATTTT | CASSLTDTQYF
NA | TRBJ1-2 | NA | TRBV19 | TGTGCCAGTAGTATAGGGGACACGCCGGGGCTGTTCACCTTC | CASSIGDTPGLFTF
NA | TRBJ1-1 | TRBD1 | TRBV7-9 | TGTGCCAGCAGCCCGCTAGGGACAGGGGGCGATGAAGCTTTCTTT | CASSPLGTGGDEAFF
NA | TRBJ2-7 | NA | TRBV6-5 | TGTGCCAGCACCAATAGCCGGGTCGGCGAGCAGTACTTC | CASTNSRVGEQYF
NA | TRBJ1-6 | NA | TRBV7-9 | TGTGCCAGCACCCAAGGGGCAGGGGATTCACCCCTCCACTTT | CASTQGAGDSPLHF
NA | TRBJ1-2 | NA | TRBV19 | TGTGCCAGTACCACCGACAGGAATACTTATGGCTACACCTTC | CASTTDRNTYGYTF
NA | TRBJ1-6 | NA | TRBV7-9 | TGTGCCAGCAGCTTAGGAGAGTATAATTCACCCCTCCACTTT | CASSLGEYNSPLHF
NA | TRBJ1-5 | NA | TRBV19 | TGTGCCAGTAGTACCGGGTATCAGCCCCAGCATTTT | CASSTGYQPQHF
NA | TRBJ1-6 | TRBD1 | TRBV6-6 | TGTGCCAGCAGATGGGACAGGGGTTCGTCACCCCTCCACTTT | CASRWDRGSSPLHF
NA | TRBJ2-1 | TRBD2 | TRBV15 | TGTGCCACCAGCAGAGATCTAGCGGTCTCCTACAATGAGCAGTTCTTC | CATSRDLAVSYNEQFF
NA | TRBJ2-2 | TRBD1 | TRBV5-5 | TGTGCCAGCAGCTTGGGGACAGGGCGAAACACCGGGGAGCTGTTTTTT | CASSLGTGRNTGELFF
few | TRBJ2-7 | TRBD1 | TRBV11-1 | TGTGCCAGCAGCTCCCTCCGGGACAGGGCCTACGAGCAGTACTTC | CASSSLRDRAYEQYF
NA | TRBJ2-7 | NA | TRBV21-1 | TGTGCCAGCAGCAATCAAAACAAACACCGGGACAACAGCTCCTACGAGCAGTACTTC | CASSNQNKHRDNSSYEQYF
NA | TRBJ1-5 | TRBD1 | TRBV7-2 | TGTGCCAGCAGCACACAGGGGGCAGGTCAGCCCCAGCATTTT | CASSTQGAGQPQHF
NA | TRBJ2-2 | TRBD2 | TRBV6-5 | TGTGCCAGCAGTTACTCGTGGACTAGGTTCACCGGGGAGCTGTTTTTT | CASSYSWTRFTGELFF
NA | TRBJ1-2 | NA | TRBV28 | TGTGCCAGCAGTGCCTACCCTAACTATGGCTACACCTTC | CASSAYPNYGYTF
NA | TRBJ2-2 | NA | TRBV6-2/TRBV6-3 | TGTGCCAGCAGTTACGCGGAGTCAGATTACACCGGGGAGCTGTTTTTT | CASSYAESDYTGELFF
NA | TRBJ1-1 | NA | TRBV6-2/TRBV6-3 | TGTGCCAGCAGTTATGAAGCGGACACTGAAGCTTTCTTT | CASSYEADTEAFF
NA | TRBJ1-4 | TRBD1 | TRBV5-1 | TGCGCCAGCAGCTTAGGGGGACAGGACGATGAAAAACTGTTTTTT | CASSLGGQDDEKLFF
NA | TRBJ2-7 | TRBD1 | TRBV13 | TGTGCCAGCAGCAGTAGGGGACAGGGGCTCTACGAGCAGTACTTC | CASSSRGQGLYEQYF
NA | TRBJ1-1 | TRBD1 | TRBV6-2/TRBV6-3 | TGTGCCAGCAGACCTGATAACAGGGGGAACACTGAAGCTTTCTTT | CASRPDNRGNTEAFF
few | TRBJ1-6 | TRBD1 | TRBV3-1/TRBV3-2 | TGTGCCAGCAGCCTAGGGCCTACAGGGGTGAATTCACCCCTCCACTTT | CASSLGPTGVNSPLHF
NA | TRBJ2-1 | TRBD2 | TRBV18 | TGTGCCAGCTCATTCCCGAGCGGGAGCCACAATGAGCAGTTCTTC | CASSFPSGSHNEQFF
NA | TRBJ1-2 | NA | TRBV30 | TGTGCCTGGGCGCTGGAGCATCAAGGCTACACCTTC | CAWALEHQGYTF